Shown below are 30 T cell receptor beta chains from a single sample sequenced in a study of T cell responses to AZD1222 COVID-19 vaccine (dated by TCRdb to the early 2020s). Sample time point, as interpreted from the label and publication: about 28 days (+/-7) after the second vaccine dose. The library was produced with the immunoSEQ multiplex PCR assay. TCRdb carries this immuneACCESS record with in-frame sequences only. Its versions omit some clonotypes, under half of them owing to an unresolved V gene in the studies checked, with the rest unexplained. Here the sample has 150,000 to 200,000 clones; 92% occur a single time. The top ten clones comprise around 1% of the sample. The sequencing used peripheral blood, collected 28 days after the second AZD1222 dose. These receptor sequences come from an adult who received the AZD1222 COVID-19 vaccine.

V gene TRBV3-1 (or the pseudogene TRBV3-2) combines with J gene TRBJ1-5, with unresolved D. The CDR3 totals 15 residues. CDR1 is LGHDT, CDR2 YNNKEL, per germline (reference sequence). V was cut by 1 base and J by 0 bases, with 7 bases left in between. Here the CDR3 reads CASSQGPDSNQPQHF. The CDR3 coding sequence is TGTGCCAGCAGCCAAGGACCGGATAGCAATCAGCCCCAGCATTTT.

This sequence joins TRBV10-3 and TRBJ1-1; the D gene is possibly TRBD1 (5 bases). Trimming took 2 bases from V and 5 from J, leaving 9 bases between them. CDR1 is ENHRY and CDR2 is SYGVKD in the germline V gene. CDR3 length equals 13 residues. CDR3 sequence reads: CAISEVGATEAFF. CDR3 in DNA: TGTGCCATCAGTGAGGTCGGGGCGACTGAAGCTTTCTTT.

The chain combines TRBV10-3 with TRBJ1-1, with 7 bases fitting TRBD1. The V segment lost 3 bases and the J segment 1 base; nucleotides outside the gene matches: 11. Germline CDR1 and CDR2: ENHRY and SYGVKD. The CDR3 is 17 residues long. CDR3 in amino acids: CAISDRGRRETNTEAFF. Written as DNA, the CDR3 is TGTGCCATCAGTGACAGGGGGAGGAGGGAGACGAACACTGAAGCTTTCTTT.

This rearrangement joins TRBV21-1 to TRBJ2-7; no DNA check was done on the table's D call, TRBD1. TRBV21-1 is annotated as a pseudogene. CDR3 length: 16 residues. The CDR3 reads CASSPPGDRGTYEQYF. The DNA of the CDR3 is TGTGCCAGCAGCCCGCCAGGAGACAGGGGAACCTACGAGCAGTACTTC.

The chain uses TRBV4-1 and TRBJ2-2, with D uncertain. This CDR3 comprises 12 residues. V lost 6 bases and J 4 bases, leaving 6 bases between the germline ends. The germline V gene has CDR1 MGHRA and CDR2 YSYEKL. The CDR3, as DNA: TGCGCCAGCAGTTACCTCACCGGGGAGCTGTTTTTT. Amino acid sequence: CASSYLTGELFF.

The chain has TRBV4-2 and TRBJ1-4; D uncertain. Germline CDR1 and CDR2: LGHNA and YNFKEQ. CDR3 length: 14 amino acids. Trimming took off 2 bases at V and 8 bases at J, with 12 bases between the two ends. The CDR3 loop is CASSQLGKGEKLFF. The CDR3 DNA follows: TGTGCCAGCAGCCAACTTGGAAAAGGCGAAAAACTGTTTTTT.

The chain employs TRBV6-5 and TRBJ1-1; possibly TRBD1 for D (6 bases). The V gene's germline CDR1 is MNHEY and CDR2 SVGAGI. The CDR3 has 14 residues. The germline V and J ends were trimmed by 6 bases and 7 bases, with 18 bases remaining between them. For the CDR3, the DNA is TGTGCCAGCAGCCGGGGACACGGGAGGGGTGAAGCTTTCTTT. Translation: CASSRGHGRGEAFF.

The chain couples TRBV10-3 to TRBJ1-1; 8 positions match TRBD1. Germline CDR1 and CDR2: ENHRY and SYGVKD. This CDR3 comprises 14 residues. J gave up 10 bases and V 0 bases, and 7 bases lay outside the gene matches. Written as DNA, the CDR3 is TGTGCCATCAGTGAGTCAGGGACCGGGACAGGAGCTTTCTTT. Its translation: CAISESGTGTGAFF.

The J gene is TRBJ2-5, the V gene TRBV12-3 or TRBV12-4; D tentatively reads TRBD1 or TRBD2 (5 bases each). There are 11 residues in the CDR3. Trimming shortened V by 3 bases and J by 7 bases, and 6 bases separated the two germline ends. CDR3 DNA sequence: TGTGCCAGCAGTTTTGGGGGGACCCAGTACTTC. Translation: CASSFGGTQYF.

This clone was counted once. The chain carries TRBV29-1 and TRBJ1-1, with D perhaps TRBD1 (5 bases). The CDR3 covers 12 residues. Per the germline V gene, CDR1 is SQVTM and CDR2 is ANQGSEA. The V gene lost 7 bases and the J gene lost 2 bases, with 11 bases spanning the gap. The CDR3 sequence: CSAQTVNTEAFF. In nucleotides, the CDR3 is TGCAGCGCCCAGACAGTTAACACTGAAGCTTTCTTT.

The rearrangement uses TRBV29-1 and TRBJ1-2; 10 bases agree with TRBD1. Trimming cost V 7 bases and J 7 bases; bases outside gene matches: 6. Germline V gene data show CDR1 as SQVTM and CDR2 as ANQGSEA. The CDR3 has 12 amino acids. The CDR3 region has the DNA TGCAGCGGTAGACAGGGGGCACTTGGCTACACCTTC. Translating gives CSGRQGALGYTF.

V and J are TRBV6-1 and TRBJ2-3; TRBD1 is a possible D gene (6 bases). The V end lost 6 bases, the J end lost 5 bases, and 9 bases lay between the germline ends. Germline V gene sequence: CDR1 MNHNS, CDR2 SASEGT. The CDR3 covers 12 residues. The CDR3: CASRYRVDTQYF. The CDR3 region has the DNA TGTGCCAGCAGGTACAGGGTAGATACGCAGTATTTT.

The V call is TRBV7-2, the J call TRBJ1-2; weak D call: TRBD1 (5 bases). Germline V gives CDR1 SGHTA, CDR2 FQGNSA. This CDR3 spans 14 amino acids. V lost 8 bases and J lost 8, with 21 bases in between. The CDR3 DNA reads TGTGCCAGCGGATTCCCCGCGGGACGAGGAGGCTACACCTTC. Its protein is CASGFPAGRGGYTF.

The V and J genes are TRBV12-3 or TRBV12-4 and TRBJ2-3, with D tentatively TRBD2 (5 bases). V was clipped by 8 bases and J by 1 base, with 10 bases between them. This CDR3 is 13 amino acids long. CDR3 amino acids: CASGFSGTDTQYF. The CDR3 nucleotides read TGTGCCAGCGGATTTAGCGGCACAGATACGCAGTATTTT.

The CDR3, as DNA: TGTGCCAGCAGCCAATTCGGGGATGGCTACACCTTC. It translates to CASSQFGDGYTF. The gene calls are TRBV14 and TRBJ1-2; no clear D gene. Per the germline V gene, CDR1 is SGHDN and CDR2 is FVKESK. V shed 2 bases and J shed 6 bases, with 7 bases lying between them. The length of the CDR3 is 12 residues.

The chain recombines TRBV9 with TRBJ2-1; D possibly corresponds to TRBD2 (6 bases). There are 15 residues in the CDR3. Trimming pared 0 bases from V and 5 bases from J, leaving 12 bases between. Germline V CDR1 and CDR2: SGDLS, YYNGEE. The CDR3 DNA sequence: TGTGCCAGCAGCGTAGGTTACGGGGGAGACAATGAGCAGTTCTTC. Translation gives CASSVGYGGDNEQFF.

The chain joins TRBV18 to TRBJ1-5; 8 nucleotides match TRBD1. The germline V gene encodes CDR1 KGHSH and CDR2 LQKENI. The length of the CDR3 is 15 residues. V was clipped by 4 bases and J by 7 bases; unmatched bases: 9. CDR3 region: CASSLEDREGQPQHF. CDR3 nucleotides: TGTGCCAGCTCACTAGAGGACAGGGAAGGCCAGCCCCAGCATTTT.

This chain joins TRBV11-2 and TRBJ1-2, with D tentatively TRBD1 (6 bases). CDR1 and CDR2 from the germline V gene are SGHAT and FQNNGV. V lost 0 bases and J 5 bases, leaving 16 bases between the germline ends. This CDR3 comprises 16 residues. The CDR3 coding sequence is TGTGCCAGCAGCTTAGAGGCCCTTGGGGGGGCGTATGGCTACACCTTC. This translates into CASSLEALGGAYGYTF.

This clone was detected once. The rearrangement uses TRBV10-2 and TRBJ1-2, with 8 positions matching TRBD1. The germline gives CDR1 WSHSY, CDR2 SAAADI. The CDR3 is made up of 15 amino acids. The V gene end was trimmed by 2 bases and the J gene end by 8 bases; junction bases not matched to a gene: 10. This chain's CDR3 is CASSERTGLTGGYTF. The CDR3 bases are TGCGCCAGCAGTGAGAGGACAGGGCTCACGGGGGGCTACACCTTC.

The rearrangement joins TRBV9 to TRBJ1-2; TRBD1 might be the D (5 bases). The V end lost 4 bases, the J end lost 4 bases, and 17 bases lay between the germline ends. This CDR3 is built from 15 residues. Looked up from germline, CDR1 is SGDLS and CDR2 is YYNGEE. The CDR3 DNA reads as TGTGCCAGCAGCCTTAGGGGCAGGATGGGCTATGGCTACACCTTC. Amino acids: CASSLRGRMGYGYTF.

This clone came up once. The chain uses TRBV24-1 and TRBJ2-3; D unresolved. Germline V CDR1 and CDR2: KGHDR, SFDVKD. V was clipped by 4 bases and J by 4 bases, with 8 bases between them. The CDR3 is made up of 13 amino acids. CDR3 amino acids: CATSDSVADTQYF. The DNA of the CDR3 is TGTGCCACCAGTGACTCGGTGGCAGATACGCAGTATTTT.

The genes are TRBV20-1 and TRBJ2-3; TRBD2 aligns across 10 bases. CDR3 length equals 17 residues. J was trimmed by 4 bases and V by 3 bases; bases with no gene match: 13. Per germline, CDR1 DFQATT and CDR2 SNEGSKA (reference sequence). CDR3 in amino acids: CSASVVSGGPKSDTQYF. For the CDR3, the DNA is TGCAGTGCTAGTGTAGTTAGCGGGGGGCCCAAATCAGATACGCAGTATTTT.

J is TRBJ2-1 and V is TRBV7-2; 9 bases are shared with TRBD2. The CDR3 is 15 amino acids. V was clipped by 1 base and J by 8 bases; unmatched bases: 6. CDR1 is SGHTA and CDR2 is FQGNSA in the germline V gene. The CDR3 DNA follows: TGTGCCAGCAGCTTAGTGCGGGGGGGCCCCCATGAGCAGTTCTTC. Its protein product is CASSLVRGGPHEQFF.

The CDR3 region has the DNA TGTGCGGGCGGGGGAGGCTACGAGCAGTACTTC. Translating gives CAGGGGYEQYF. The chain carries TRBV10-3 and TRBJ2-7, with 7 bases matching TRBD2. Germline V gene sequence: CDR1 ENHRY, CDR2 SYGVKD. CDR3 size: 11 residues.

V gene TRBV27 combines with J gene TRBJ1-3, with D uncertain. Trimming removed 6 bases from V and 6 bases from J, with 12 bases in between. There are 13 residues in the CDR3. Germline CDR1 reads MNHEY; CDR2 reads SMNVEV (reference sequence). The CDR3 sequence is CASSSLSENTIYF. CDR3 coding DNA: TGTGCCAGCAGCTCATTATCGGAAAACACCATATATTTT.

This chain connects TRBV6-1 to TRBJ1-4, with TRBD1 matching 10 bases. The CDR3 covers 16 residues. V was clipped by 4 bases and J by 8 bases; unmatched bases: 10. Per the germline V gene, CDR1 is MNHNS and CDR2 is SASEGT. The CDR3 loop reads CASSAGTGVLGEKLFF. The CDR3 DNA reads TGTGCCAGCAGTGCCGGGACAGGGGTCCTGGGGGAAAAACTGTTTTTT.

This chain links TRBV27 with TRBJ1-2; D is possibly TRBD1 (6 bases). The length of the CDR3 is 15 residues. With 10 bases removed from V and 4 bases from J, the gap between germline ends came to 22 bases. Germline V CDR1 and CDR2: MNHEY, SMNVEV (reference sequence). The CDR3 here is CATADRVGLGYGYTF. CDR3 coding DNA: TGTGCCACCGCGGACAGAGTAGGACTGGGCTATGGCTACACCTTC.

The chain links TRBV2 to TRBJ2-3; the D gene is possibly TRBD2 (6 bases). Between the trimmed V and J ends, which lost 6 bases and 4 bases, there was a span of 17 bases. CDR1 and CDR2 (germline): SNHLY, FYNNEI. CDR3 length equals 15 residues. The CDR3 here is CASRPSESPADTQYF. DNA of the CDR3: TGTGCCAGCAGACCTAGCGAGTCGCCCGCAGATACGCAGTATTTT.

The CDR3 sequence: CASSQGGGGGFDTQYF. CDR3 nucleotide sequence: TGTGCCAGCAGCCAAGGCGGGGGTGGCGGCTTCGATACGCAGTATTTT. V gene TRBV3-1 (or the pseudogene TRBV3-2) combines with J gene TRBJ2-3; 7 bases align to TRBD2. The CDR3 sequence is 16 residues long. Per germline, CDR1 LGHDT and CDR2 YNNKEL (reference sequence). Trimming at V came to 1 base and at J to 6 bases, leaving 10 bases not matched to a gene.

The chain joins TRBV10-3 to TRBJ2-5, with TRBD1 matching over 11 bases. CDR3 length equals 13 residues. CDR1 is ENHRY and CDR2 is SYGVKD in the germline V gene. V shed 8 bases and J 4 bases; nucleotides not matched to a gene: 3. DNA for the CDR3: TGTGCCATCGGACAGGGGGCTGGAGAGACCCAGTACTTC. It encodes CAIGQGAGETQYF.